This T cell receptor beta chain was found in a study of T cell responses to AZD1222 COVID-19 vaccine. Here immunoSEQ multiplex PCR was the method, and the copy in TCRdb shows in-frame clones only, minus some. Here the sample table reports over 120,000 clones. V gave up 2 bases and J gave up 0 bases, with 10 bases separating them. Germline V gene lookup returns CDR1 MNHEY and CDR2 SVGAGI. CDR3 length: 15 residues. The material sequenced was peripheral blood. This sequence joins TRBV6-5 and TRBJ1-2, with unresolved D. This TCR was sampled from an adult in good health. Here the CDR3 DNA reads TGTGCCAGCAGTTACAACGCGGGTACTAACTATGGCTACACCTTC. This codes for CASSYNAGTNYGYTF.